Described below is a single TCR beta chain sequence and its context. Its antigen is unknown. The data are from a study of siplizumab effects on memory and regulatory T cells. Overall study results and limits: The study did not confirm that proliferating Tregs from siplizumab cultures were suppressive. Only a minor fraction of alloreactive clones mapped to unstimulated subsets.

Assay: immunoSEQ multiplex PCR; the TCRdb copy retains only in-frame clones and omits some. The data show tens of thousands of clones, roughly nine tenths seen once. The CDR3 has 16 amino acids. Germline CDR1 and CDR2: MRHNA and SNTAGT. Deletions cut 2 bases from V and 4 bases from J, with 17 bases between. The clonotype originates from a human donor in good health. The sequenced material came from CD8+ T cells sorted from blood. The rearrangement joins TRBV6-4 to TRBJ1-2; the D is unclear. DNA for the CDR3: TGTGCCAGCAGTGACCTCAGTAATCCTAACCCCTATGGCTACACCTTC. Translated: CASSDLSNPNPYGYTF.